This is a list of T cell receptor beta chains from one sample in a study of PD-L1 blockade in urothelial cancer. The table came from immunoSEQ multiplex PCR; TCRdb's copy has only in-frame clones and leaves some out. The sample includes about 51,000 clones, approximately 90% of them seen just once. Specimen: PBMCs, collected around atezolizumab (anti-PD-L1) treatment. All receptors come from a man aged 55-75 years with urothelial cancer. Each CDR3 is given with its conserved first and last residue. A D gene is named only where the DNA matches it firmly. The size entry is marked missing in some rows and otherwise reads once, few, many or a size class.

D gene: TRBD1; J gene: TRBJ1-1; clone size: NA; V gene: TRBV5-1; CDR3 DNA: TGCGCCAGCAGCCAATCCGGGACAGGGAGAGAGGTAACTGAAGCTTTCTTT; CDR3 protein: CASSQSGTGREVTEAFF
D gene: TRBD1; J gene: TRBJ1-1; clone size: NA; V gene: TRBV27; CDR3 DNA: TGTGCCAGCACCCGGGGACAGGGAAGGACGAACACTGAAGCTTTCTTT; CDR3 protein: CASTRGQGRTNTEAFF
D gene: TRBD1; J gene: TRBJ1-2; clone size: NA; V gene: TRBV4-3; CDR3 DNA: TGCGCCAGCAGCCCGGACAGGTCTATCTCGAACTATGGCTACACCTTC; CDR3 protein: CASSPDRSISNYGYTF
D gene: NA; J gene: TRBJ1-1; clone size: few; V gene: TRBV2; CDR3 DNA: TGTGCCAGCAGTGAAAGAAGGACAGCTGCTTTCTTT; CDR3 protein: CASSERRTAAFF
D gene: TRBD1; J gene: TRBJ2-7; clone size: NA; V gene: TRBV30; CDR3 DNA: TGTGCCTGGAGTGTATCGGGGACAGGGTCTCAGGAGCAGTACTTC; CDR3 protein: CAWSVSGTGSQEQYF
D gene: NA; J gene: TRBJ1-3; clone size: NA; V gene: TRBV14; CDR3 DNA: TGTGCCAGCAGCCAACAGGGGACCTCTGGAAACACCATATATTTT; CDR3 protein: CASSQQGTSGNTIYF
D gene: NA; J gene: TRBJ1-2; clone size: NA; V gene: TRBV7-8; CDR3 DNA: TGTGCCAGCAGTCCACAGGGTTGGGGCTACACCTTC; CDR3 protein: CASSPQGWGYTF
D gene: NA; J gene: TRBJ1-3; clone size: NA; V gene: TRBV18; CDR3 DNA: TGTGCCAGCTCAGCCTCGACAGCTTACTCTGGAAACACCATATATTTT; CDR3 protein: CASSASTAYSGNTIYF
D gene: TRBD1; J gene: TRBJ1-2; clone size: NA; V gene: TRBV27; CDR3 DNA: TGTGCCAGCAGACTAACAGGGGCTTCGTCCGGCTACACCTTC; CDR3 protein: CASRLTGASSGYTF
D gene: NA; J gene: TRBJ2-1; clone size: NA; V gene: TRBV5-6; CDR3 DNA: TGTGCCAGCAGCTCAGGAAGGCCTGCGTACAATGAGCAGTTCTTC; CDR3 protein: CASSSGRPAYNEQFF
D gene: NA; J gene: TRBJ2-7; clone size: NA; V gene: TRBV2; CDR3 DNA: TGTGCCAGCACTCAGGACACCGGCTACGAGCAGTACTTC; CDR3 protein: CASTQDTGYEQYF
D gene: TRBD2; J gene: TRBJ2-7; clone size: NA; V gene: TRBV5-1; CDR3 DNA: TGCGCCAGCAGTGGTAGCGGGGGCAACGAGCAGTACTTC; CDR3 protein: CASSGSGGNEQYF
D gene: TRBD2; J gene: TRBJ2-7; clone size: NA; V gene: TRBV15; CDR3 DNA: TGTGCCACAGGTAGCGGGAGTAAGTACGAGCAGTACTTC; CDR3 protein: CATGSGSKYEQYF
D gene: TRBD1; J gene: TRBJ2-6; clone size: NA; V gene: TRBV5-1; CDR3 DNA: TGCGCCAGCAGCTTGTTTTGGACCAGGGGGCGCGAGAGCTCTGGGGCCAACGTCCTGACTTTC; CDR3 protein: CASSLFWTRGRESSGANVLTF
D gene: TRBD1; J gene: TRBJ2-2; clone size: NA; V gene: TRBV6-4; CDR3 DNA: TGTGCCAGCAGTACCGGGACAGCCACCGGGGAGCTGTTTTTT; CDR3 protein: CASSTGTATGELFF
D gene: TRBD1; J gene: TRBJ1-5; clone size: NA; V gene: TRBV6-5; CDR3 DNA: TGTGCCAGCAGTGCGGACAGGGTTTTTGGTCAGCCCCAGCATTTT; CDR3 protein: CASSADRVFGQPQHF
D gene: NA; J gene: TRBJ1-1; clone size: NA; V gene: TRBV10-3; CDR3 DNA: TGTGCCACTAAGCAACTGAACACTGAAGCTTTCTTT; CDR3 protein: CATKQLNTEAFF
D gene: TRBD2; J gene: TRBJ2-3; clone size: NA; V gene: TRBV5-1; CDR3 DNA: TGCGCCAGCAGCTTGTCGGGGGGGCCGGTTGGAGATACGCAGTATTTT; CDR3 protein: CASSLSGGPVGDTQYF
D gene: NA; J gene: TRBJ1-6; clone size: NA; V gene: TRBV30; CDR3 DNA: TGTGCCTGGGTGTTCGGAACGGGGGTGAATTCACCCCTCCACTTT; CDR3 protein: CAWVFGTGVNSPLHF
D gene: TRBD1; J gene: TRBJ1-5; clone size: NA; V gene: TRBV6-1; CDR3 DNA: TGTGCCAGCAGGAAGGGACAGGGGGCACTGCCCCAGCATTTT; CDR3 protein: CASRKGQGALPQHF
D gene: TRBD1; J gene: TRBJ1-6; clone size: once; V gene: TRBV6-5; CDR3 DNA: TGTGCCAGCAGTTACTCGGACAGGGTTGATTCACCCCTCCACTTT; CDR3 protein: CASSYSDRVDSPLHF
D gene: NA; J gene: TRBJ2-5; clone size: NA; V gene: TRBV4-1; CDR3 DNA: TGCGCCAGCAGCCACCTCGGACAGACCCAAACCCAGTACTTC; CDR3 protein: CASSHLGQTQTQYF
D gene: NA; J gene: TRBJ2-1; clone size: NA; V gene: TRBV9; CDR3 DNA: TGTGCCAGCAGCGTAACACCCATCTATGAGCAGTTCTTC; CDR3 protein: CASSVTPIYEQFF
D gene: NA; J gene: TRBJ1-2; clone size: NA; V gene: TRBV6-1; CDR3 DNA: TGTGCCAGCATGAGGGGAAGCGGGGAATCATATGGCTACACCTTC; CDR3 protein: CASMRGSGESYGYTF
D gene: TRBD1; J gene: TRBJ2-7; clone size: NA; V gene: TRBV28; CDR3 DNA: TGTGCCAGCAGTTTTGGGACAGGCATCGAGCAGTACTTC; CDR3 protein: CASSFGTGIEQYF
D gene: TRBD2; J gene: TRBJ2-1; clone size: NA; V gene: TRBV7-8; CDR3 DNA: TGTGCCAGCAGCCCCGGGGTAGCGGGAGTCTACAATGAGCAGTTCTTC; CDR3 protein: CASSPGVAGVYNEQFF
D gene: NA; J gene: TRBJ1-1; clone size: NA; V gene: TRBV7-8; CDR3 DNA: TGTGCCAGCAGACCTAGTCGAGGGTACACTGAAGCTTTCTTT; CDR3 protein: CASRPSRGYTEAFF
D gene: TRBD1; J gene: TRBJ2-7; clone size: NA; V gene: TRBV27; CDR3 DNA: TGTGCCAGCAGTTTATGGGCAGGGGGCTTCTACGAGCAGTACTTC; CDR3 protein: CASSLWAGGFYEQYF
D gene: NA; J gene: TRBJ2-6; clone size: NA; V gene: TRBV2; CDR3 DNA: TGTGCCAGCAGTGTACAGGGCCCCAACGTCCTGACTTTC; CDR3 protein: CASSVQGPNVLTF
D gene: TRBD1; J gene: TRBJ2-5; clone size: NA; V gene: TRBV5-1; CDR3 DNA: TGCGCCAGCAGCTTGGGGGACAGGGCCCAAGAGACCCAGTACTTC; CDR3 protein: CASSLGDRAQETQYF
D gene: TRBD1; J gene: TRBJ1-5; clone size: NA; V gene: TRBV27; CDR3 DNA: TGTGCCAGCAGTTCCTCGACAGGGGTGAGCAATCAGCCCCAGCATTTT; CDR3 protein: CASSSSTGVSNQPQHF
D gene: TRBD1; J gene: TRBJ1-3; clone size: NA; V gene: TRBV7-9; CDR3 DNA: TGTGCCAGCAGCTCAAGGACAGGGGGAGAGGGAAACACCATATATTTT; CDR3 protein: CASSSRTGGEGNTIYF
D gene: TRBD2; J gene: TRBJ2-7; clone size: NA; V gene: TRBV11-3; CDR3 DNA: TGTGCCAGCAGCCCGACTAGCGGACCCTCCTACGAGCAGTACTTC; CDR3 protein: CASSPTSGPSYEQYF
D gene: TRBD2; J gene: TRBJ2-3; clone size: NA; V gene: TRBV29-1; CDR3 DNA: TGCAGCGTTGTCGCGGGGGGGTACACAGATACGCAGTATTTT; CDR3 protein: CSVVAGGYTDTQYF